The source of this T cell receptor beta chain is a study of CD8+ T cells in alopecia areata. As for this clone: The antigen is unknown.

RNA, once extracted, was reverse transcribed into cDNA for use as the sequencing template. Sequencing was performed with immunoSEQ multiplex PCR; in TCRdb, only in-frame clones are kept and a portion is missing. The repertoire holds approximately 130,000 clones, with roughly 57% as singletons. Study conclusions and caveats: Lesional scalp displayed greater clonality than normal scalp, most notably in alopecia totalis/universalis. Scalp clonality, along with expanded CD8+ clones among the top 100, was significantly decreased by tofacitinib. On tofacitinib, scalp and blood still held many of the expanded lesional clones.

The CDR3 has 15 amino acids. Germline loops: CDR1 MNHNY, CDR2 SVGAGI (reference sequence). V dropped 2 bases and J dropped 3 bases, with 11 bases sitting between them. The treatment denotes: oral pan-JAK inhibitor, 5-10 mg twice daily. Samples from alopecia areata patients were lesional scalp punch biopsies and peripheral blood. V gene TRBV6-6 combines with J gene TRBJ1-3; a possible D gene is TRBD1 (5 bases). The source was CD4+ T cells sorted from blood, collected at week 4, from a patient treated with tofacitinib. The source of this sequence is a human donor with alopecia areata. The CDR3 DNA follows: TGTGCCAGCAGTTACGTAGGACACCTTGGAAACACCATATATTTT. Encoded protein: CASSYVGHLGNTIYF.